The 16 T cell receptor beta chains below come from one sample, sequenced in a study of blood T cell repertoires in COVID-19. Libraries were prepared by immunoSEQ multiplex PCR; TCRdb keeps only in-frame clonotypes and omits some of them. The repertoire holds some 130,000 clones, with about 78% as singletons. Material: peripheral blood. These receptors all come from a man in his fifties or sixties who had recovered from COVID-19.

The CDR3 spells CASSGGAGTDTQYF. The CDR3 bases are TGTGCCAGCAGTGGTGGGGCCGGCACAGATACGCAGTATTTT. This chain uses TRBV6-2 or TRBV6-3 with TRBJ2-3; tentatively, D is TRBD1 (5 bases). Germline V lookup: CDR1 MNHEY, CDR2 SVGEGT. The CDR3 is 14 residues long. V lost 5 bases and J lost 1, with 10 bases in between.

Notes on this clone: A junction boundary mismatches the germline segment, possibly from a read error. The chain is built from TRBV28 and TRBJ2-7; 7 bases line up with TRBD1. Germline V lookup: CDR1 MDHEN, CDR2 SYDVKM. This CDR3 has 12 residues. The DNA for the CDR3 is TGTGCCAGCAGGCGCCCGACAGGGACCTTCCACTTC. As protein: CASRRPTGTFHF.

This clone was observed a single time. The chain joins TRBV6-2 or TRBV6-3 to TRBJ2-2, with a tentative D call TRBD2 (5 bases). The CDR3 length is 15 residues. The V end lost 5 bases, the J end lost 3 bases, and 13 bases lay between the germline ends. Germline-derived CDR1 and CDR2 are MNHEY and SVGEGT. The CDR3 sequence: CASSRGRSDTGELFF. In DNA form, the CDR3 reads TGTGCCAGCAGTCGCGGGCGGTCAGACACCGGGGAGCTGTTTTTT.

This clone showed up just once. The chain uses TRBV6-2 or TRBV6-3 and TRBJ2-1; TRBD2 matches 9 bases. Trimming removed 5 bases from V and 4 bases from J; junction bases left unmatched: 9. The germline CDR1 and CDR2 sequences are MNHEY and SVGEGT. The CDR3 length is 16 residues. The CDR3 coding sequence is TGTGCCAGCAGTGGACCGACTAGCGGAATTTACAATGAGCAGTTCTTC. Residues: CASSGPTSGIYNEQFF.

The J gene is TRBJ2-1, the V gene TRBV10-3, with 12 bases identical to TRBD2. V trimming: 4 bases; J trimming: 0 bases; junction bases outside the gene matches: 10. The CDR3 is made up of 19 amino acids. Germline lookup yields CDR1 ENHRY and CDR2 SYGVKD. The CDR3 region is CAISVLGTSGLFSYNEQFF. In DNA, the CDR3 is TGTGCCATCAGTGTATTGGGGACTAGCGGGTTATTCTCCTACAATGAGCAGTTCTTC.

This clone was seen just once. This chain joins TRBV4-2 and TRBJ1-5; D is unclear. Looked up from germline, CDR1 is LGHNA and CDR2 is YNFKEQ. There are 15 residues in the CDR3. V was pared by 4 bases and J by 5 bases, with 15 bases between. As DNA, the CDR3 is TGTGCCAGCAGCCTATCGACATCGGTGGATCAGCCCCAGCATTTT. It specifies CASSLSTSVDQPQHF.

V and J are TRBV6-4 and TRBJ2-2, with TRBD1 as a possible D gene (5 bases). This CDR3 contains 15 residues. Germline V CDR1 and CDR2: MRHNA, SNTAGT. V was trimmed by 6 bases and J by 1 base, leaving 12 bases between them. In nucleotides, the CDR3 is TGTGCCAGCAGAAGACAGCATGGGAACACCGGGGAGCTGTTTTTT. It specifies CASRRQHGNTGELFF.

The V call is TRBV7-2, the J call TRBJ1-5; D perhaps matches TRBD1 (6 bases). The CDR3 contains 13 residues. Germline CDR1 SGHTA, CDR2 FQGNSA. Trimming removed 5 bases at V and 5 bases at J, with 10 bases between. This CDR3 is CASSEYRDQPQHF. In DNA form, the CDR3 reads TGTGCCAGCAGCGAGTACAGGGATCAGCCCCAGCATTTT. The whole variable domain, filled in from reference TRBV7-2 and TRBJ1-5, reads GAGVSQSPSNKVTEKGKDVELRCDPISGHTALYWYRQSLGQGLEFLIYFQGNSAPDKSGLPSDRFSAERTGGSVSTLTIQRTQQEDSAVYLCASSEYRDQPQHFGDGTRLSIL.

This chain connects TRBV5-1 to TRBJ1-4; D is perhaps TRBD1 (5 bases). This CDR3 comprises 14 residues. Germline assignment: CDR1 SGHRS and CDR2 YFSETQ. V was shortened by 2 bases and J by 3 bases, with 8 bases between the two germline ends. CDR3 region: CASSFRDPNEKLFF. In DNA form, the CDR3 reads TGCGCCAGCAGCTTCAGGGATCCTAATGAAAAACTGTTTTTT.

The chain links TRBV6-1 to TRBJ2-2; 9 nucleotides line up with TRBD2. The CDR3 spans 17 residues. Germline CDR1 reads MNHNS; CDR2 reads SASEGT. V lost 0 bases and J lost 1; bases outside the gene matches: 3. This chain's CDR3 is CASSEAKLAGNTGELFF. DNA of the CDR3: TGTGCCAGCAGTGAAGCGAAACTAGCGGGGAACACCGGGGAGCTGTTTTTT.

This clone was seen just once. The V gene is TRBV5-4, the J gene TRBJ2-5; perhaps TRBD2 as D (6 bases). With 0 bases removed from V and 1 base from J, the gap between germline ends came to 13 bases. CDR3 length: 16 residues. CDR1 is SGHNT, CDR2 YYREEE, per germline (reference sequence). In DNA form, the CDR3 reads TGTGCCAGCAGCTTGGAACTAGCAGAATCCCAAGAGACCCAGTACTTC. It codes for CASSLELAESQETQYF.

The CDR3, as DNA: TGTGCCAGCAGGGCACAGGGGGCTTCCTATGGCTACACCTTC. Its protein is CASRAQGASYGYTF. The V gene is TRBV7-2, the J gene TRBJ1-2; 9 nucleotides align to TRBD1. In germline, CDR1 is SGHTA, CDR2 FQGNSA. V lost 6 bases, J lost 4 bases, and 6 bases stayed unmatched. The CDR3 covers 14 residues.

The chain couples TRBV12-3 or TRBV12-4 to TRBJ2-5; unclear D gene. V was pared by 3 bases and J by 1 base, with 6 bases between. The CDR3 consists of 13 residues. CDR3 sequence: CASSFTTQETQYF. In DNA form, the CDR3 reads TGTGCCAGCAGTTTCACTACCCAAGAGACCCAGTACTTC.

The gene calls are TRBV28 and TRBJ1-1, with a tentative D call TRBD1 (5 bases). V lost 3 bases, J lost 0 bases, and 11 bases lay in between. CDR1 is MDHEN and CDR2 is SYDVKM in the germline V gene. This CDR3 contains 15 residues. Here the CDR3 DNA reads TGTGCCAGCAGTTTTCAGGGTACAGTGAACACTGAAGCTTTCTTT. This translates into CASSFQGTVNTEAFF.

This clone was observed a handful of times. The chain joins TRBV29-1 to TRBJ1-2, with 8 bases aligning to TRBD1. The germline V gene has CDR1 SQVTM and CDR2 ANQGSEA. The CDR3 runs 12 residues. Trimming took 6 bases from V and 8 from J; bases not matched to a gene: 8. The CDR3 spells CSVGDRRHGYTF. Here the CDR3 DNA reads TGCAGCGTCGGGGACAGGCGGCACGGCTACACCTTC.

The chain is built from TRBV6-6 and TRBJ2-2; D is unclear. The CDR3 totals 14 residues. Germline V gene lookup returns CDR1 MNHNY and CDR2 SVGAGI (reference sequence). The V end was cut by 3 bases, the J end by 7 bases, with 12 bases between. The chain's CDR3 is CASSYVQVGGELFF. In DNA, the CDR3 is TGTGCCAGCAGTTATGTGCAGGTCGGCGGGGAGCTGTTTTTT.